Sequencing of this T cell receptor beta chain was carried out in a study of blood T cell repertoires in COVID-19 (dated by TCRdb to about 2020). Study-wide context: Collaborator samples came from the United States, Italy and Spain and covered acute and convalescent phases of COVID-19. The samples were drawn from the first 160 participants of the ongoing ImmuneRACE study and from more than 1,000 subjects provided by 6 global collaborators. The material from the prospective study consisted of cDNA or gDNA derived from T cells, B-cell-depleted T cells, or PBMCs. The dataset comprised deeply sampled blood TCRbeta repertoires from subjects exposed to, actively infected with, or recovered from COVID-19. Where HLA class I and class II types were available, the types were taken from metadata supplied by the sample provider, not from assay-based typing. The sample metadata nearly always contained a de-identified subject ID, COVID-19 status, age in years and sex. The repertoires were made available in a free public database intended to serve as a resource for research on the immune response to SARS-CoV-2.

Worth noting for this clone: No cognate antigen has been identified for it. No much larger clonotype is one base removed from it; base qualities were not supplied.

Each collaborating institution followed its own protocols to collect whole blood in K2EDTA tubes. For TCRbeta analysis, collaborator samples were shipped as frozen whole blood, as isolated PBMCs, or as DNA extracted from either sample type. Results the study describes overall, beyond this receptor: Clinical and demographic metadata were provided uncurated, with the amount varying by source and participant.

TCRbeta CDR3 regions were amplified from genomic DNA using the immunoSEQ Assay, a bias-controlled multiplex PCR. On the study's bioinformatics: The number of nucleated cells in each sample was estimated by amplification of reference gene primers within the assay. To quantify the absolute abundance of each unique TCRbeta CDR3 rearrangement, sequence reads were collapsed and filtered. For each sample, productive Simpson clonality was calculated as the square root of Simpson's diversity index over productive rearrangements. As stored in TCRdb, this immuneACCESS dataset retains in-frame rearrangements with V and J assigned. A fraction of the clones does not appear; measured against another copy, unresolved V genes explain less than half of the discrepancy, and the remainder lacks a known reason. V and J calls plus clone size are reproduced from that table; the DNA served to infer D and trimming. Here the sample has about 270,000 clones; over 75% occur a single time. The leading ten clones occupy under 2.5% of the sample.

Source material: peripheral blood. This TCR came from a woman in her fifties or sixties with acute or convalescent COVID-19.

The sequence in DNA is TGTGCCAGCAGCTCAGGGGCGACAGCCGAGCAGTACTTC. It translates as CASSSGATAEQYF. The rearrangement joined TRBV11-3 to TRBJ2-7, and perhaps TRBD1 as D gene, on 6 matching bases. Via the germline V gene, CDR1 is SGHNT and CDR2 YENEEA. The CDR3 sequence holds 13 residues, the cysteine and phenylalanine included. The entry retains the CDR3 DNA only, 39 bases that are in frame from base 1. V gives up 4 bases and J gives up 6 bases, and the segment between their germline ends measures 13 bases.